This T cell receptor (beta chain) is drawn from a study of T cell responses to AZD1222 COVID-19 vaccine. Germline V lookup: CDR1 SGHTA, CDR2 FQGNSA. The CDR3 runs to 16 residues. Trimming at V came to 1 base and at J to 5 bases, leaving 6 bases not matched to a gene. With respect to this clone: The antigen is unknown.

Whole-study findings and limits: The sample set comprised mostly white British donors with more females, and clonal diversity was possibly underestimated.

TCRdb keeps only in-frame clones here, not all; method: immunoSEQ multiplex PCR. The repertoire holds approximately 140,000 clones, about 92% seen once, with approximately 5.4% in the top ten. The sample here was peripheral blood, taken on day 0 of AZD1222 vaccination. The receptor was derived from an adult in good health. The genes are TRBV7-2 and TRBJ2-1; 9 bases fit TRBD2. CDR3: CASSLGLAVRDNEQFF. CDR3 nucleotide sequence: TGTGCCAGCAGCTTAGGACTAGCGGTACGGGACAATGAGCAGTTCTTC. The full variable domain, rest sourced from reference TRBV7-2 and TRBJ2-1, is GAGVSQSPSNKVTEKGKDVELRCDPISGHTALYWYRQSLGQGLEFLIYFQGNSAPDKSGLPSDRFSAERTGGSVSTLTIQRTQQEDSAVYLCASSLGLAVRDNEQFFGPGTRLTVL.